What follows describes a single T cell receptor beta chain. Its specificity is not known. This record comes from a study of cytomegalovirus exposure and HLA in healthy donors. Study outcomes and limitations: Presence/absence analyses supposed approximately even sequencing depth among donors.

A multiplex PCR was run with 60 Vbeta primers and 13 Jbeta primers. The repertoire was sequenced with immunoSEQ multiplex PCR; TCRdb's copy has only in-frame clones and lacks some. This sample has fewer than 90,000 clones; roughly 80% occur once, and the top ten carry about 9.4%. The sequence derives from a man aged 25 to 40 in good health and CMV-seropositive. The source material was PBMCs.

The CDR3 DNA sequence: TGTGCCAGCAGTTTATTCGGGGTTGGATTGGATCAGCCCCAGCATTTT. Amino acids: CASSLFGVGLDQPQHF. The rearrangement uses TRBV28 and TRBJ1-5; the D is unclear. The CDR3 length is 16 residues. Trimming left V 1 base short and J 5 bases short, with 15 bases between. The germline V gene has CDR1 MDHEN and CDR2 SYDVKM. The whole variable domain, filled in from reference TRBV28 and TRBJ1-5, reads DVKVTQSSRYLVKRTGEKVFLECVQDMDHENMFWYRQDPGLGLRLIYFSYDVKMKEKGDIPEGYSVSREKKERFSLILESASTNQTSMYLCASSLFGVGLDQPQHFGDGTRLSIL.